The clone carrying this TCR beta chain was recorded many times. This record comes from a study of identical twins. TCRdb used MiXCR to reprocess the 5' RACE reads, holding one entry per CDR3 protein. The top ten clones hold under 0.95% of a sample with 500,000 to 600,000 distinct CDR3 sequences, less than 25% of them seen once. V lost 3 bases, J lost 3 bases, and 5 bases lay in between. The CDR3 contains 12 residues. These data were likewise used in another study, on T cells expressing NK-cell markers. This second study says: A range of about 1.0-8% of CD8+ T cells consisted of dominant NKG2C+ clonotypes in several donors. These same clonotypes (in four donors) also led the CD3+CD56-NKG2C+ fraction.

V is TRBV12-3 or TRBV12-4 and J is TRBJ1-1, with D hard to call. Source material: CD4+ T cells sorted from blood. The TCR originated in a woman in her late teens or twenties in good health. This CDR3 is CASSFSYTEAFF. CDR3 bases: TGTGCCAGCAGTTTCAGTTACACTGAAGCTTTCTTT.